The 16 T cell receptor beta chains listed next were all sequenced from one sample in a study of blood T cell repertoires in COVID-19. Repertoires were generated with immunoSEQ multiplex PCR, while TCRdb's copy carries only in-frame clones and drops some. This table has about 220,000 clones, approximately 83% appearing once. The source material was peripheral blood. The receptors were sampled from a woman in her thirties or forties with active or convalescent COVID-19.

A note on this clone: Other nucleotide sequences in the sample specify the same CDR3. The CDR3 protein is CASSLTGGRAGAGAFF. In DNA form, the CDR3 reads TGTGCCAGCAGTTTGACAGGGGGGCGGGCGGGGGCGGGAGCTTTCTTT. This chain links TRBV6-6 with TRBJ1-1; 9 positions agree with TRBD1. The CDR3 totals 16 residues. Germline V gene sequence: CDR1 MNHNY, CDR2 SVGAGI (reference sequence). Trimming cost V 4 bases and J 10 bases; bases outside gene matches: 16.

The rearrangement links TRBV7-6 to TRBJ1-3; D is unresolved. The germline V gene has CDR1 SGHVS and CDR2 FNYEAQ. The CDR3 consists of 14 residues. Trimming cost V 5 bases and J 2 bases, with 10 bases left between them. The CDR3 sequence: CASSAPSPGNTIYF. The DNA for the CDR3 is TGTGCCAGCAGCGCCCCGAGTCCTGGAAACACCATATATTTT.

The chain couples TRBV19 to TRBJ2-5, with a weak D call TRBD1 (6 bases). CDR3 size: 14 residues. Trimming cost V 3 bases and J 5 bases, with 13 bases left between them. Germline CDR1 and CDR2: LNHDA and SQIVND (reference sequence). CDR3: CASSIFSGVETQYF. For the CDR3, the DNA is TGTGCCAGTAGTATCTTTTCAGGGGTTGAGACCCAGTACTTC.

This clone showed up just a few times. The V gene is TRBV4-1, the J gene TRBJ2-1; tentatively, D is TRBD2 (5 bases). V gave up 1 base and J gave up 7 bases, with 11 bases separating them. Germline CDR1 reads MGHRA; CDR2 reads YSYEKL. CDR3 length equals 14 residues. The CDR3 nucleotides read TGCGCCAGCAGCCAAGTCACGGACTCTAATGAGCAGTTCTTC. This sequence encodes CASSQVTDSNEQFF.

The V call is TRBV30, the J call TRBJ1-2, with 9 bases lining up with TRBD1. Trimming at V came to 2 bases and at J to 8 bases, leaving 6 bases not matched to a gene. Germline V gene sequence: CDR1 GTSNPN, CDR2 SVGIG (reference sequence). The CDR3 covers 13 residues. CDR3 nucleotide sequence: TGTGCCTGGAGTACCGGGACAGGGTTCGGCTACACCTTC. Translating it yields CAWSTGTGFGYTF.

The V gene is TRBV4-2, the J gene TRBJ2-3, with 7 bases fitting TRBD1. Unmatched junction bases numbered 7, after V lost 0 bases and J lost 4 bases. The CDR3 sequence is 16 residues long. Germline assignment: CDR1 LGHNA and CDR2 YNFKEQ. The CDR3 spells CASSQDRDSRSDTQYF. CDR3 nucleotide sequence: TGTGCCAGCAGCCAAGACCGGGACAGCCGCTCAGATACGCAGTATTTT.

The chain is built from TRBV5-1 and TRBJ2-3; D perhaps matches TRBD1 (5 bases). The germline V gene has CDR1 SGHRS and CDR2 YFSETQ. The V and J ends lost 3 bases and 2 bases respectively, with 13 bases between them. The CDR3 spans 15 residues. The CDR3 coding sequence is TGCGCCAGCAGCTCGGCTTTGGGGCACACAGATACGCAGTATTTT. It is translated as CASSSALGHTDTQYF.

The genes are TRBV10-3 and TRBJ2-5; D may be TRBD1 (6 bases). V lost 0 bases and J 3 bases, leaving 11 bases between the germline ends. The CDR3 is 15 residues long. Per the germline V gene, CDR1 is ENHRY and CDR2 is SYGVKD. Here the CDR3 reads CAISESTGLEETQYF. The CDR3 nucleotides are TGTGCCATCAGTGAGTCGACAGGACTCGAAGAGACCCAGTACTTC.

The rearrangement links TRBV6-6 to TRBJ1-1; 11 bases line up with TRBD1. Germline trimming cut 6 bases from V and 1 base from J; bases unmatched to any gene: 4. In germline, CDR1 is MNHNY, CDR2 SVGAGI (reference sequence). The CDR3 has 15 amino acids. CDR3: CASSLGTGGNTEAFF. CDR3 sequence (DNA): TGTGCCAGCAGCCTCGGGACAGGGGGGAACACTGAAGCTTTCTTT.

The sample holds a few counts of this clone. The rearrangement links TRBV4-1 to TRBJ1-5, with a tentative D call TRBD1 (6 bases). The CDR3 runs 17 residues. Germline V gives CDR1 MGHRA, CDR2 YSYEKL. V was shortened by 0 bases and J by 2 bases, with 14 bases between the two germline ends. CDR3 sequence reads: CASSQDPLGGGNQPQHF. CDR3 nucleotide sequence: TGCGCCAGCAGCCAAGACCCCCTTGGGGGCGGCAATCAGCCCCAGCATTTT.

The gene calls are TRBV6-5 and TRBJ2-1, with D possibly being TRBD1 (6 bases). Trimming removed 5 bases at V and 0 bases at J, with 11 bases between. CDR3 length: 15 residues. Germline lookup yields CDR1 MNHEY and CDR2 SVGAGI. The CDR3 coding sequence is TGTGCCAGCAGTCTTCAACAGGGCTCCTACAATGAGCAGTTCTTC. Translation gives CASSLQQGSYNEQFF.

The V and J genes are TRBV5-5 and TRBJ1-2; D might be TRBD1 (5 bases). The length of the CDR3 is 15 residues. Germline CDR1 reads SGHKS; CDR2 reads YYEKEE (reference sequence). V was pared by 0 bases and J by 8 bases, with 17 bases between. In DNA, the CDR3 is TGTGCCAGCAGCTTGGCCCGGGTCAGGGATGGCGGCTACACCTTC. Its translation is CASSLARVRDGGYTF. The variable domain in full, with the rest retrieved from reference TRBV5-5 and TRBJ1-2, is DAGVTQSPTHLIKTRGQQVTLRCSPISGHKSVSWYQQVLGQGPQFIFQYYEKEERGRGNFPDRFSARQFPNYSSELNVNALLLGDSALYLCASSLARVRDGGYTFGSGTRLTVV.

The chain has TRBV27 and TRBJ2-2, with D unresolved. The CDR3 extends over 16 amino acids. CDR1 MNHEY and CDR2 SMNVEV come from the germline V gene (reference sequence). Trimming shortened V by 1 base and J by 1 base, and 10 bases separated the two germline ends. The CDR3 region is CASSLCVQQNTGELFF. The CDR3, as DNA: TGTGCCAGCAGTTTATGTGTCCAACAGAACACCGGGGAGCTGTTTTTT.

The rearrangement joins TRBV5-6 to TRBJ2-7; 7 nucleotides match TRBD1. Looked up from germline, CDR1 is SGHDT and CDR2 is YYEEEE. CDR3 size: 14 residues. V dropped 7 bases and J dropped 2; count of bases not matched to a gene: 9. The CDR3 nucleotides read TGTGCCAGCGGCCGGGACAGACTCACCTACGAGCAGTACTTC. Translated, it gives CASGRDRLTYEQYF. Complete variable domain (other parts from reference TRBV5-6 and TRBJ2-7): DAGVTQSPTHLIKTRGQQVTLRCSPKSGHDTVSWYQQALGQGPQFIFQYYEEEERQRGNFPDRFSGHQFPNYSSELNVNALLLGDSALYLCASGRDRLTYEQYFGPGTRLTVT.

V gene TRBV10-1 combines with J gene TRBJ2-1; the match to TRBD2 covers 11 bases. With V trimmed by 5 bases and J by 3 bases, 3 bases remained unmatched. The CDR3 loop spans 15 amino acids. CDR1 and CDR2 (germline): WNHNN, SYGVQD (reference sequence). The CDR3: CASSPGTSGYNEQFF. The CDR3 DNA reads TGCGCCAGCAGTCCCGGGACTAGCGGCTACAATGAGCAGTTCTTC.

The J gene is TRBJ1-3, the V gene TRBV7-9; D uncertain. CDR1 is SEHNR, CDR2 FQNEAQ, per germline (reference sequence). This CDR3 spans 15 amino acids. V was trimmed by 1 base and J by 0 bases, leaving 7 bases between them. This CDR3 reads CASSLGGNSGNTIYF. CDR3 sequence (DNA): TGTGCCAGCAGCTTAGGAGGTAACTCTGGAAACACCATATATTTT.